This TCR beta chain was observed in a study of read filtering for tumor transcriptome and immune sequencing (dated by TCRdb to about 2020). Regarding the study in general: The cohort was composed of 16 to 20 male and 14 to 15 female patients, with a mean age of around 66 years and an age range of roughly 45 to 80. Under revised international staging, roughly 8 patients fell into R-ISS I, some 15 into R-ISS II and 6 or 7 into R-ISS III. Whole-transcriptome libraries were prepared with the TruSeq RNA Access Library Prep Kit after DNase treatment. Per sample, about 4.05 to 11 million TCR-region mapped reads were obtained with IR-seq, compared with only roughly 85 to 1,300 with RNA-seq. The study compared TCR repertoires from targeted immune repertoire sequencing and bulk whole-transcriptome sequencing run on the same bone marrow samples. A main aim was a read-filtering strategy for immune repertoire data, specifically whether clonotypes supported by a single read should be removed.

Results and caveats for the whole study, not just this receptor: IR-seq captured clonotypes at much higher depth and more reliably than RNA-seq, and smaller IR-seq throughput sufficed to identify most shared clonotypes. The correlation between IR-seq and RNA-seq shared clonotype proportions was increased by removal of single-read clonotypes. The sorted CD138-negative fraction was not purified T cells but a mixed bone marrow immune population. Single-read clonotypes made up about four fifths of clonotypes but approximately 3.5% of total reads in IR-seq, and approximately 73% of clonotypes and 40% to 50% of reads in RNA-seq.

Note on this clonotype: Its recognized antigen is unknown. Since a much larger clone is just one base distant, this may be a read error.

Every patient had bone marrow sampled at the time of active disease. Ficoll-Hypaque density gradient centrifugation was used to isolate bone marrow mononuclear cells. To remove myeloma plasma cells, the cells were labeled with CD138 magnetic microbeads on a MACS separator, and CD138-negative cells were then collected by negative selection. Purity of the isolated cells was checked by flow cytometry on an Attune NxT using CD138 antibodies. TRIzol reagent was used to extract total RNA, and a NanoDrop spectrophotometer was used to quantify the extracted RNA. For each patient, paired RNA-seq and IR-seq were run on the CD138-negative bone marrow sample from that patient. Between the V and J ends, shortened by 8 bases and 1 base respectively, the junction contains 14 bases. The CDR3 holds 14 amino acids from the cysteine to the phenylalanine. Only the CDR3 region is kept as DNA, spanning 42 bases read in frame from base 1. For CDR1 and CDR2, the germline V gene (reference sequence) lists PRHDT and FYEKMQ.

The Immunoverse kit was used to build TCR libraries from about 400 ng RNA, with molecular barcoded adaptors covering alpha/delta and beta/gamma chains. TCR library preparation was performed with the same RNA that was used for transcriptome sequencing. An Illumina HiSeq 4000 with 2 x 150 cycles was used to sequence the TCR libraries. The study's processing was this. With MiXCR, TCR reads were aligned to human V, D, J and C references and assembled into CDR3 clonotypes, with quality filtering and error correction included. Clonotype counts and gene usage diversity were analyzed with the tcR package in R. Raw mapping reads were checked after the RNA-seq reads had been mapped by STAR aligner version 2.5.3a onto the human GRCh37 genome. To test how sequencing depth affects detected clonotypes, IR-seq fastq files were randomly downsampled with Seqtk 1.3. The raw public data were reprocessed by TCRdb itself: fastp quality trimming at Q25, MiXCR clonotype calling, in-frame beta chains only. Merged by CDR3 protein, the rows form single entries marked with the most common genes and DNA. TCRdb, not the authors, supplied the V and J calls. Here the sample has over 90,000 distinct CDR3 sequences; 20% to 25% occur a single time. The top ten hold 11% of the sample.

Material: a population of CD138-negative cells sorted from bone marrow. The sample's cell subset or site label, decoded: bone marrow mononuclear cells depleted of CD138+ plasma/myeloma cells by negative magnetic selection. The rearrangement combines TRBV13 with TRBJ1-1; TRBD1 could be the D gene, as 5 bases match. The sequence was collected from a donor aged 40 or older with multiple myeloma. Read as DNA, the sequence is TGTGCCAGCCGCGTCGGACACGCGAACACTGAAGCTTTCTTT. It codes for CASRVGHANTEAFF.